This T cell receptor (beta chain) was obtained from a study of shared clonotypes between healthy human individuals. Study-wide results and limits: Rarefaction showed sorted-subset sequencing was incomplete despite large depth.

Repertoires were generated with immunoSEQ multiplex PCR, while TCRdb's copy carries only in-frame clones and drops some. The repertoire includes roughly 1,100,000 clones, 70% to 80% of them detected once, and about 1.5% sits in the top ten. Note on this clone: Its antigen is currently unknown.

CDR3 length: 16 residues. The ends were cut back, 2 bases at V and 2 bases at J, with 13 bases in the middle. Germline CDR1 is SGHRS and CDR2 is YFSETQ. Donors were healthy HIV-negative adults without recently reported acute infections or vaccinations. Source material: memory CD4+ T cells sorted from blood. Subset given: CD45RA-negative fraction. V is TRBV5-1 and J is TRBJ2-2, with D perhaps TRBD1 (6 bases). This clonotype was sampled from a man between 18 and 29 years old in good health. The CDR3 reads CASSFLSGANTGELFF. The CDR3, as DNA: TGCGCCAGCAGCTTCCTATCAGGGGCAAACACCGGGGAGCTGTTTTTT.